This T cell receptor (beta chain) comes out of a study of T cells in Graves' hyperthyroidism and ophthalmopathy. Authors of the study amplified TCR beta CDR3 regions from RNA transcripts. TCR CDR3 underwent first-round RT-PCR with the HTBI primer set. MiXCR, run by TCRdb on the multiplex PCR reads, gives a single entry per CDR3 protein. The sample records about 700,000 distinct CDR3 sequences, less than 15% being singletons. The V gene lost 2 bases and the J gene lost 0 bases, with 8 bases spanning the gap. CDR1 DFQATT and CDR2 SNEGSKA come from the germline V gene (reference sequence). The CDR3 is 13 amino acids. This clonotype was seen many times.

V usage is TRBV20-1 and J usage is TRBJ2-7; D perhaps matches TRBD1 (6 bases). This clonotype was sampled from a young woman with Graves' hyperthyroidism. What was sequenced was blood. The CDR3 protein is CSARYRASYEQYF. In DNA, the CDR3 is TGCAGTGCTAGATACAGGGCCTCCTACGAGCAGTACTTC.